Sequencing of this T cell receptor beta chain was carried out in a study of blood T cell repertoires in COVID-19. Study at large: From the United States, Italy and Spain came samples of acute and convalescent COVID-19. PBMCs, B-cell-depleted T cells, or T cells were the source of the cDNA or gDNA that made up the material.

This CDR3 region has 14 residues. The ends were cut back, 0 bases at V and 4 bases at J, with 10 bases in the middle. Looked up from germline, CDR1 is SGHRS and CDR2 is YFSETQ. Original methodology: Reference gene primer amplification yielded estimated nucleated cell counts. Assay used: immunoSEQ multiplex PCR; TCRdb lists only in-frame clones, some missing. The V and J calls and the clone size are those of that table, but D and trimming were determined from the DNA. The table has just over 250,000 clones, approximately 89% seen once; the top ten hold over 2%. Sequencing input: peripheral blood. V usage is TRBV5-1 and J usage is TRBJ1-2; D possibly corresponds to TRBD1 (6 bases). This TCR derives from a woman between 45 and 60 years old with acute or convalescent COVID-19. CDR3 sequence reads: CASSLAGDGYGYTF. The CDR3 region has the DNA TGCGCCAGCAGCTTGGCAGGGGACGGCTATGGCTACACCTTC.